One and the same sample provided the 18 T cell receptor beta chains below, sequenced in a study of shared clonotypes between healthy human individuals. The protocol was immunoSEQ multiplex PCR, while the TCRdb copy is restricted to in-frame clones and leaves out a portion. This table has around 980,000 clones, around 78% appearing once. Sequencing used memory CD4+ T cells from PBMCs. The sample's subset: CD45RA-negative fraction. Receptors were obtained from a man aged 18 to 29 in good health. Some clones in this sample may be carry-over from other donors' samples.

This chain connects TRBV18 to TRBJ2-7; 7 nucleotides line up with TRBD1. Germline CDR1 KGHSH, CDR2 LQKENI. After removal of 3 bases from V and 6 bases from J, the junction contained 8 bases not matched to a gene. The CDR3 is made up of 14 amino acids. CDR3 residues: CASSPIQGVGEQYF. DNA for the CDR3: TGTGCCAGCTCACCGATCCAGGGGGTAGGCGAGCAGTACTTC.

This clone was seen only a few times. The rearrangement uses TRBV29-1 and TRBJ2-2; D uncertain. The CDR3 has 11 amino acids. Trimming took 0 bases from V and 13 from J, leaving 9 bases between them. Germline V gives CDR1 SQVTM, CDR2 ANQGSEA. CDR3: CSVEDQRRLFF. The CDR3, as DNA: TGCAGCGTTGAAGATCAGAGAAGGCTGTTTTTT.

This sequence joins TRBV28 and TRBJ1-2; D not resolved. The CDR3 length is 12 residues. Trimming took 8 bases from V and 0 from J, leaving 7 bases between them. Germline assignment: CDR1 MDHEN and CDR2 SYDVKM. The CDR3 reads CASLGANYGYTF. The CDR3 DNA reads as TGTGCCAGCCTGGGTGCTAACTATGGCTACACCTTC.

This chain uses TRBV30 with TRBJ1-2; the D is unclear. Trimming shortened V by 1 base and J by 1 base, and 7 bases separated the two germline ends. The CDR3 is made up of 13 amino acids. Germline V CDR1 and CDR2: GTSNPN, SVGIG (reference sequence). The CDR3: CAWSAVLNYGYTF. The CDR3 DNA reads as TGTGCCTGGAGTGCCGTCCTTAACTATGGCTACACCTTC. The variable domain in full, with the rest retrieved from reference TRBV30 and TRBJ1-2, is SQTIHQWPATLVQPVGSPLSLECTVEGTSNPNLYWYRQAAGRGLQLLFYSVGIGQISSEVPQNLSASRPQDRQFILSSKKLLLSDSGFYLCAWSAVLNYGYTFGSGTRLTVV.

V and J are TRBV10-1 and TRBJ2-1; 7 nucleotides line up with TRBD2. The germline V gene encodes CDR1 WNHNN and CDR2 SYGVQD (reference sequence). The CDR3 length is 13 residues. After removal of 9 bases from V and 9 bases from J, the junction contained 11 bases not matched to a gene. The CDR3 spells CARLAPPVGEQFF. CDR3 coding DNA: TGCGCCAGACTAGCGCCCCCCGTTGGTGAGCAGTTCTTC.

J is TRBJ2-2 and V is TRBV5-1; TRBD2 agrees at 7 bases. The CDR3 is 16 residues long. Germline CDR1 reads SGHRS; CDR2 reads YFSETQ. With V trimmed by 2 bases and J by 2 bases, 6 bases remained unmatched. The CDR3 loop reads CASSFGGSTNTGELFF. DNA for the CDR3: TGCGCCAGCAGCTTTGGCGGGAGCACCAACACCGGGGAGCTGTTTTTT.

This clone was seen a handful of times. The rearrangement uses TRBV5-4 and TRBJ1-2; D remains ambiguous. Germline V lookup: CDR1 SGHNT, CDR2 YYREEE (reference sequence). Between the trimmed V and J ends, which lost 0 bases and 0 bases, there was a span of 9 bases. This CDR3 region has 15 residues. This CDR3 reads CASSLDTAANYGYTF. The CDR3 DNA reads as TGTGCCAGCAGCTTGGATACAGCCGCTAACTATGGCTACACCTTC.

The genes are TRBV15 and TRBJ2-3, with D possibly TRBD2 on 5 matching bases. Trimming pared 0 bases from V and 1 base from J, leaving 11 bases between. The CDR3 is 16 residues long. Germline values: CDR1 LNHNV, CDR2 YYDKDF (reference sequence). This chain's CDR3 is CATSRDLRGGTDTQYF. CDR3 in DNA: TGTGCCACCAGCAGAGATCTCCGGGGAGGCACAGATACGCAGTATTTT.

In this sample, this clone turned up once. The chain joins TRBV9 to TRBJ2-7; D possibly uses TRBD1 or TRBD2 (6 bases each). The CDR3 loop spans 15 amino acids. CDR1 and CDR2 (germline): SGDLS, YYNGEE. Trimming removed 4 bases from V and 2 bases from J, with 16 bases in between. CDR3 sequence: CASSTRGDGTYEQYF. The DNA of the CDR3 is TGTGCCAGCAGCACTAGGGGGGACGGGACCTACGAGCAGTACTTC.

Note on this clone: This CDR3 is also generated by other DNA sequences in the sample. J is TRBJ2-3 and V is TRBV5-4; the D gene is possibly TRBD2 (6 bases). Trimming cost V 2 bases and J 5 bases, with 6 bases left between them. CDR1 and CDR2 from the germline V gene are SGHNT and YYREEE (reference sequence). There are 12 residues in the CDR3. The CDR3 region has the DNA TGTGCCAGCAGCTTTAGCGGAGATACGCAGTATTTT. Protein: CASSFSGDTQYF.

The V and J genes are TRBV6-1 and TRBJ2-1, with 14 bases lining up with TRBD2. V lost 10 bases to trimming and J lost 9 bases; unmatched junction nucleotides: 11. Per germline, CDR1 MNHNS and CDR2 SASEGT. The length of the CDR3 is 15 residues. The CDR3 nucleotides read TGTGCCACCGTACTCGGGACTAGCGGGAGAAGTGAGCAGTTCTTC. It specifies CATVLGTSGRSEQFF.

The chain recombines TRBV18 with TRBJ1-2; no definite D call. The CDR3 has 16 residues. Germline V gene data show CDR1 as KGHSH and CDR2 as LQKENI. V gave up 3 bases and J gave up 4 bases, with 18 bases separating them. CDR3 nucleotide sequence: TGTGCCAGCTCACCCAGGCGGGAAGGTTTACGCTATGGCTACACCTTC. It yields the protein CASSPRREGLRYGYTF.

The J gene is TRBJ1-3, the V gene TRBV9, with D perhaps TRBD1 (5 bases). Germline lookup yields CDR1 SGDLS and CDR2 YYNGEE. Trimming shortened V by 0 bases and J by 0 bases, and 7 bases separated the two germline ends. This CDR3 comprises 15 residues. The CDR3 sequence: CASSVGQISGNTIYF. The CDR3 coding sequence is TGTGCCAGCAGCGTAGGACAGATCTCTGGAAACACCATATATTTT.

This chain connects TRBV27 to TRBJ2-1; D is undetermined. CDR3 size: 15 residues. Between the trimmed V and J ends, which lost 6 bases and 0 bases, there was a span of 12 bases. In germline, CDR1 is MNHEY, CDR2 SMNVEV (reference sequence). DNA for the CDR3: TGTGCCAGCAGCCGGACGGTGAGCTCCTACAATGAGCAGTTCTTC. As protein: CASSRTVSSYNEQFF.

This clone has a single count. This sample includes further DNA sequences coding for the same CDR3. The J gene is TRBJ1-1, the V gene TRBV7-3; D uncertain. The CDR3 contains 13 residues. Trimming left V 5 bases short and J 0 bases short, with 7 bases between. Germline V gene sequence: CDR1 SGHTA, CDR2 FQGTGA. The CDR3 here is CASSRQLNTEAFF. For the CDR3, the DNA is TGTGCCAGCAGCCGTCAATTGAACACTGAAGCTTTCTTT. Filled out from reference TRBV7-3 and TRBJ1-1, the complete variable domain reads GAGVSQTPSNKVTEKGKYVELRCDPISGHTALYWYRQSLGQGPEFLIYFQGTGAADDSGLPNDRFFAVRPEGSVSTLKIQRTERGDSAVYLCASSRQLNTEAFFGQGTRLTVV.

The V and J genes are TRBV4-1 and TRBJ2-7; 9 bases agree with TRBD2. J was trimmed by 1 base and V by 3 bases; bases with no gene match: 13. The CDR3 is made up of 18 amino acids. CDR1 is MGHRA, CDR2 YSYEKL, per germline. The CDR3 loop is CASSQIRQLAGPSYEQYF. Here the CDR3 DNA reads TGCGCCAGCAGCCAGATAAGACAACTAGCGGGCCCTTCCTACGAGCAGTACTTC.

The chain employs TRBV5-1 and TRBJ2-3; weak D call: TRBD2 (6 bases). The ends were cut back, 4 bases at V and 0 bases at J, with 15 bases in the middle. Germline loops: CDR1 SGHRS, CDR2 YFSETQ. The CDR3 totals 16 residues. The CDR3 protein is CASSPTSRGSTDTQYF. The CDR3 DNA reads TGCGCCAGCAGCCCGACCTCGCGGGGAAGCACAGATACGCAGTATTTT.

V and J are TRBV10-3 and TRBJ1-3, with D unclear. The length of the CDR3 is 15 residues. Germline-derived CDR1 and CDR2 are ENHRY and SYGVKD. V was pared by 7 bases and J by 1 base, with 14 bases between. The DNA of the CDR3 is TGTGCCATCACGGATAAGTCTGGATCTGGAAACACCATATATTTT. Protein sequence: CAITDKSGSGNTIYF.